The source of this T cell receptor (beta chain) is a study of vaccination effects on CD4 cells after COVID-19. Clones were sequenced by immunoSEQ multiplex PCR, and TCRdb holds only the in-frame ones, with some missing. In the table there are 14,000 or so clones, 80% of which are singletons. Concerning this clone: Its specificity is unknown.

Under the ViraFEST assay, PBMC were stimulated with viral peptide pools so that antigen-specific CD4+ T cells expanded. Sequencing was performed afterwards. Culturing for around 10 days preceded CD4+ T cell isolation. This person caught SARS-CoV-2 sometime from March to December 2020, and PCR testing confirmed the infection. All participants had two doses of either the BNT162b2 or mRNA-1273 vaccine. The CDR3 contains 12 residues. Germline CDR1 DFQATT, CDR2 SNEGSKA (reference sequence). Between the trimmed V and J ends, which lost 3 bases and 8 bases, there was a span of 11 bases. The sequence derives from a human donor who had a prior SARS-CoV-2 infection. This rearrangement joins TRBV20-1 to TRBJ2-1; D unresolved. The input for sequencing was CD4+ T cells from PBMCs cultured with SARS-CoV-2 spike peptides, taken after COVID-19 vaccination. The CDR3, as DNA: TGCAGTGCTAGTTCCCGGGTCTATGAGCAGTTCTTC. As protein: CSASSRVYEQFF.